The 11 T cell receptor beta chains below were found in one sample sequenced in a study of blood T cells in healthy people across ages. Sample-barcoded 5' priming and a J-beta primer mix drove a second PCR of about 7 to 12 cycles. TCRdb recomputed calls from the 5' RACE reads with MiXCR, one row per CDR3 protein. The table has hundreds of thousands of distinct CDR3 sequences, 40% to 55% seen once. The sample was blood. Every receptor here comes from a man at least 80 years old in good health.

The chain joins TRBV6-2 or TRBV6-3 to TRBJ2-3; no reliable D call. This CDR3 has 11 residues. Between the trimmed V and J ends, which lost 6 bases and 3 bases, there was a span of 4 bases. Germline values: CDR1 MNHEY, CDR2 SVGEGT. DNA for the CDR3: TGTGCCAGCAGGGAAACAGATACGCAGTATTTT. Its protein product is CASRETDTQYF.

The chain carries TRBV3-1 and TRBJ2-7; 10 bases map to TRBD2. Germline values: CDR1 LGHDT, CDR2 YNNKEL (reference sequence). V dropped 4 bases and J dropped 4; count of bases not matched to a gene: 10. This CDR3 is 16 amino acids long. The CDR3 coding sequence is TGTGCCAGCAGCCCCGCCCCTAGCGGGAGTAGGTACGAGCAGTACTTC. Its protein is CASSPAPSGSRYEQYF.

This chain links TRBV7-8 with TRBJ2-1; no clear D. V was pared by 4 bases and J by 6 bases, with 10 bases between. The CDR3 contains 13 residues. The germline gives CDR1 SGHVS, CDR2 FQNEAQ. The CDR3 DNA is TGTGCCAGCAGCTCCTCGGGTGGCAATGAGCAGTTCTTC. It translates to CASSSSGGNEQFF.

The chain recombines TRBV9 with TRBJ2-7, with 8 bases identical to TRBD1. The V segment lost 3 bases and the J segment 0 bases; nucleotides outside the gene matches: 5. The CDR3 consists of 15 residues. Germline lookup yields CDR1 SGDLS and CDR2 YYNGEE. The CDR3 sequence: CASSAGQGFSYEQYF. The CDR3 nucleotides read TGTGCCAGCAGCGCAGGACAGGGATTCTCCTACGAGCAGTACTTC.

The V and J genes are TRBV28 and TRBJ2-7; D might be TRBD1 (5 bases). This CDR3 has 12 residues. Deletions cut 8 bases from V and 2 bases from J, with 10 bases between. The germline gives CDR1 MDHEN, CDR2 SYDVKM. The CDR3 sequence: CASLRQPYEQYF. The CDR3 DNA is TGTGCCAGCCTCCGACAGCCCTACGAGCAGTACTTC.

This rearrangement joins TRBV10-3 to TRBJ2-6; D remains ambiguous. The ends were cut back, 3 bases at V and 0 bases at J, with 3 bases in the middle. Germline CDR1 reads ENHRY; CDR2 reads SYGVKD. This CDR3 region has 14 residues. CDR3 protein: CAISDGSGANVLTF. CDR3 in DNA: TGTGCCATCAGTGACGGCTCTGGGGCCAACGTCCTGACTTTC.

This chain connects TRBV29-1 to TRBJ2-2; the match to TRBD1 covers 8 bases. The CDR3 has 14 amino acids. The germline gives CDR1 SQVTM, CDR2 ANQGSEA. Trimming cost V 7 bases and J 1 base; bases outside gene matches: 5. Here the CDR3 DNA reads TGCAGCGCGGGACAGGACTTGAACACCGGGGAGCTGTTTTTT. Translating it yields CSAGQDLNTGELFF.

In the case of this clonotype: With a much larger clone just one base away, this may be a read error. The CDR3 nucleotides are TGCAACGTTGAAACGCCCGGGACTCAGCAGTTCTTC. Amino acids: CNVETPGTQQFF. This chain connects TRBV29-1 to TRBJ2-1; a possible D gene is TRBD2 (6 bases). The germline gives CDR1 SQVTM, CDR2 ANQGSEA. The CDR3 runs 12 residues.

This clonotype was seen a handful of times. The rearrangement links TRBV4-3 to TRBJ1-6; D unclear. Between the trimmed V and J ends, which lost 0 bases and 9 bases, there was a span of 6 bases. The germline V gene has CDR1 LGHNA and CDR2 YSLEER. The CDR3 is 13 residues long. The CDR3 coding sequence is TGCGCCAGCAGCCAAGAATTGAGTTCACCCCTCCACTTT. Its protein is CASSQELSSPLHF.

The chain has TRBV3-1 and TRBJ2-7; a weak D match, TRBD2 (5 bases). In germline, CDR1 is LGHDT, CDR2 YNNKEL (reference sequence). The CDR3 has 15 residues. V was trimmed by 1 base and J by 0 bases, leaving 10 bases between them. CDR3 nucleotide sequence: TGTGCCAGCAGCCAAGTTAGCGCCAGCTCCTACGAGCAGTACTTC. This translates into CASSQVSASSYEQYF.

This clonotype appeared once. Being one base from a much bigger clone, this may be a read error. The V and J genes are TRBV6-5 and TRBJ2-7; 11 bases are shared with TRBD2. Germline CDR1 MNHEY, CDR2 SVGAGI. This CDR3 comprises 17 residues. Here the CDR3 DNA reads TGTGCCAGCAGTTACTTAGGAGGGACTAGCGGAATCTACGGGCAGTACTTC. This codes for CASSYLGGTSGIYGQYF.